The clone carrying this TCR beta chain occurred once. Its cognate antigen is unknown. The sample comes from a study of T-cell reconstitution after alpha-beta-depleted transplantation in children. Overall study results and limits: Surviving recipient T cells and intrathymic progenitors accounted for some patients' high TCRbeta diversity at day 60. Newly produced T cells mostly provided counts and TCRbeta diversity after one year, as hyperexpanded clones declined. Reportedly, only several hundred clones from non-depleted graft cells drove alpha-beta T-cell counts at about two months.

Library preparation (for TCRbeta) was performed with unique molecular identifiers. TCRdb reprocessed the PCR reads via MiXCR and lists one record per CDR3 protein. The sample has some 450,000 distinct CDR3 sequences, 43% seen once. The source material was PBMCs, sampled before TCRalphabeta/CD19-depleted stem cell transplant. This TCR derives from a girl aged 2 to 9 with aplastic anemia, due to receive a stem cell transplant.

The DNA for the CDR3 is TGCGCCAGCAGCCAACCCACCGGACTCCAAGAGACCCAGTACTTC. It is translated as CASSQPTGLQETQYF. The chain links TRBV4-1 to TRBJ2-5, with D perhaps TRBD2 (5 bases). Germline assignment: CDR1 MGHRA and CDR2 YSYEKL. V lost 2 bases, J lost 1 base, and 11 bases lay in between. The CDR3 is 15 amino acids.